The present TCR beta chain was sequenced within a study of T-cell memory formation after mild COVID-19. Turning to the study itself: There were largely donor-specific TCR clusters.

From 5'RACE with constant-segment primers came TCR alpha and TCR beta cDNA libraries that carried sample barcodes and UMIs. Each CDR3 protein gets one entry after TCRdb re-called the 5' RACE reads with MiXCR. In the table there are about 320,000 distinct CDR3 sequences, more than 13% of which are singletons. Overall study results and limits: The study found contracting CD4+ clones mainly in CM and EM and contracting CD8+ clones in EMRA. Memory sampled before infection contained some responding clones, suggesting cross-reactive memory joined.

This clonotype has only a few counts. Antigen: not known. The clonotype was recovered from a man aged 18 to 30 who had mild COVID-19 (a few samples of this study predate the infection). Cell type and time point are not known. The specimen was PBMCs or a T cell subset sorted from them (not recorded which).

CDR3 nucleotides: TGCAGTGCTAGAGATGCCGGGACAGTCTACGAGCAGTACGTC. It codes for CSARDAGTVYEQYV. The chain carries TRBV20-1 and TRBJ2-7, with 7 nucleotides matching TRBD1. This CDR3 region has 14 residues. The germline V gene encodes CDR1 DFQATT and CDR2 SNEGSKA (reference sequence). V was pared by 0 bases and J by 3 bases, with 5 bases of the junction left unmatched.